The next 28 T cell receptor beta chains were all read from a single sample in a study of cytomegalovirus exposure and HLA in healthy donors (dated by TCRdb to 2017 to 2019). Receptor libraries were prepared by the immunoSEQ multiplex PCR assay. The multiplex PCR relied on a mix of 60 forward primers for TCR Vbeta segments and 13 reverse primers for TCR Jbeta segments. Not all clones reach the TCRdb copy of this immuneACCESS table, which keeps in-frame sequences only. Checked studies attribute under half of the gap to unresolved V genes and leave the rest unexplained. The sample table lists about 170,000 clones, around four fifths of them with a count of one. The ten largest clones add up to roughly 1.2% of the sample. Sequencing used PBMCs. The receptors shown here come from a boy aged 2 to 10 in good health and CMV-seronegative.

The V and J genes are TRBV5-1 and TRBJ1-6, with TRBD1 matching 7 bases. CDR1 SGHRS and CDR2 YFSETQ come from the germline V gene. CDR3 length: 19 amino acids. V trimming: 1 base; J trimming: 5 bases; junction bases outside the gene matches: 15. The CDR3 is CASSLTPVIGTGDNSPLHF. The DNA for the CDR3 is TGCGCCAGCAGCTTGACCCCGGTAATCGGCACAGGGGATAATTCACCCCTCCACTTT.

The chain links TRBV7-2 to TRBJ2-7; weak D call: TRBD1 (6 bases). Trimming took off 4 bases at V and 3 bases at J, with 19 bases between the two ends. The CDR3 is 16 residues long. Germline CDR1 is SGHTA and CDR2 is FQGNSA. The CDR3 region has the DNA TGTGCCAGCAGCTCATCACCCCGGGACAAAGACTACGAGCAGTACGTC. It encodes CASSSSPRDKDYEQYV.

V is TRBV30 and J is TRBJ1-4; 7 positions match TRBD1. The V segment lost 1 base and the J segment 10 bases; nucleotides outside the gene matches: 6. Germline V lookup: CDR1 GTSNPN, CDR2 SVGIG (reference sequence). CDR3 length equals 13 residues. The chain's CDR3 is CAWSDRQGVKLFF. The CDR3 nucleotides are TGTGCCTGGAGTGACCGACAGGGCGTAAAACTGTTTTTT.

J is TRBJ1-3 and V is TRBV7-6; unclear D gene. Germline-derived CDR1 and CDR2 are SGHVS and FNYEAQ. CDR3 size: 16 residues. V lost 1 base and J 4 bases, leaving 14 bases between the germline ends. CDR3 sequence reads: CASSLGRLAEGNTIYF. CDR3 in DNA: TGTGCCAGCAGCTTAGGACGGTTAGCGGAAGGAAACACCATATATTTT.

The CDR3 is CASSSGNTEAFF. CDR3 in DNA: TGTGCCAGCAGTTCAGGGAACACTGAAGCTTTCTTT. The rearrangement links TRBV6-5 to TRBJ1-1; no reliable D call. Trimming stripped 4 bases from V and 1 base from J, with 4 bases between. In germline, CDR1 is MNHEY, CDR2 SVGAGI. The length of the CDR3 is 12 residues.

V usage is TRBV6-1 and J usage is TRBJ2-4; 7 bases match TRBD1. This CDR3 has 15 residues. Germline-derived CDR1 and CDR2 are MNHNS and SASEGT. Trimming took 7 bases from V and 0 from J; bases not matched to a gene: 6. CDR3 sequence: CASTGTAKAKNIQYF. The DNA of the CDR3 is TGTGCCAGCACCGGGACAGCAAAAGCCAAAAACATTCAGTACTTC.

The sample holds a few counts of this clone. This chain uses TRBV14 with TRBJ2-7, with TRBD2 matching 11 bases. This CDR3 spans 16 amino acids. Germline CDR1 reads SGHDN; CDR2 reads FVKESK. With V trimmed by 3 bases and J by 5 bases, 9 bases remained unmatched. The CDR3 spells CASSQYLAGGKHEQYV. The CDR3 coding sequence is TGTGCCAGCAGCCAGTACTTAGCGGGGGGGAAGCACGAGCAGTACGTC.

The chain links TRBV5-1 to TRBJ2-1, with D unclear. This CDR3 spans 16 amino acids. Trimming left V 4 bases short and J 2 bases short, with 16 bases between. Per germline, CDR1 SGHRS and CDR2 YFSETQ. The chain's CDR3 is CASSPQAASTYNEQFF. In DNA form, the CDR3 reads TGCGCCAGCAGCCCTCAGGCAGCTTCTACCTACAATGAGCAGTTCTTC.

V gene TRBV6-1 combines with J gene TRBJ2-7, with 9 bases lining up with TRBD1. This CDR3 has 14 amino acids. The V and J ends lost 3 bases and 6 bases, in that order; junction bases with no gene match: 6. CDR1 and CDR2 (germline): MNHNS, SASEGT. CDR3 in DNA: TGTGCCAGCAGTGAGGGGACAGGGTCCGGCGAGCAGTACGTC. Residues: CASSEGTGSGEQYV.

The J gene is TRBJ2-3, the V gene TRBV10-2; no definite D call. The CDR3 extends over 13 amino acids. Germline V lookup: CDR1 WSHSY, CDR2 SAAADI. Trimming removed 0 bases from V and 4 bases from J, with 5 bases in between. CDR3 sequence (DNA): TGCGCCAGCAGTGAGTCGAGGTCAGATACGCAGTATTTT. It codes for CASSESRSDTQYF.

This clone showed up just a few times. This sample also contains other DNA sequences that code for the same CDR3. The chain uses TRBV5-4 and TRBJ2-5; maybe TRBD2 (5 bases). V was shortened by 0 bases and J by 2 bases, with 5 bases between the two germline ends. Germline V gene lookup returns CDR1 SGHNT and CDR2 YYREEE (reference sequence). This CDR3 is 13 amino acids long. CDR3 coding DNA: TGTGCCAGCAGCTTGGGGACTCAAGAGACCCAGTACTTC. Residues: CASSLGTQETQYF.

The chain uses TRBV6-1 and TRBJ2-2; maybe TRBD2 (6 bases). Trimming shortened V by 3 bases and J by 6 bases, and 11 bases separated the two germline ends. Germline loops: CDR1 MNHNS, CDR2 SASEGT. The CDR3 is made up of 14 amino acids. The CDR3 region has the DNA TGTGCCAGCAGTGATGCGGGGACGGCCGGGGAGCTGTTTTTT. Its protein is CASSDAGTAGELFF.

The rearrangement links TRBV7-8 to TRBJ2-1; possible D gene TRBD2, 6 bases. The CDR3 length is 15 residues. The V end was cut by 5 bases, the J end by 3 bases, with 14 bases between. CDR1 SGHVS and CDR2 FQNEAQ come from the germline V gene. The CDR3 loop is CASSGRRRVYNEQFF. CDR3 in DNA: TGTGCCAGCAGCGGCAGGAGGAGGGTCTACAATGAGCAGTTCTTC.

The rearrangement joins TRBV30 to TRBJ1-2; 8 bases align to TRBD1. Germline assignment: CDR1 GTSNPN and CDR2 SVGIG (reference sequence). Trimming took 2 bases from V and 4 from J; bases not matched to a gene: 15. CDR3 length equals 17 residues. As DNA, the CDR3 is TGTGCCTGGAGTACAACAACTTGGACAGGGAACTTCTATGGCTACACCTTC. This encodes CAWSTTTWTGNFYGYTF.

The rearrangement uses TRBV6-6 and TRBJ2-2, with TRBD2 matching over 11 bases. This CDR3 spans 15 amino acids. J was trimmed by 4 bases and V by 6 bases; bases with no gene match: 4. CDR1 and CDR2 from the germline V gene are MNHNY and SVGAGI (reference sequence). The CDR3 nucleotides are TGTGCCAGCAGAATTAGCGGGGGGGGCACCGGGGAGCTGTTTTTT. Translated: CASRISGGGTGELFF.

The rearrangement uses TRBV28 and TRBJ2-1; possibly TRBD1 for D (5 bases). Germline V gene sequence: CDR1 MDHEN, CDR2 SYDVKM. Trimming took 6 bases from V and 8 from J, leaving 14 bases between them. The CDR3 contains 13 residues. In nucleotides, the CDR3 is TGTGCCAGCAGCCAATCTCCCAGGGATGAGCAGTTCTTC. It is translated as CASSQSPRDEQFF.

The chain carries TRBV7-7 and TRBJ2-2; TRBD1 is a possible D gene (6 bases). V lost 6 bases and J 3 bases, leaving 11 bases between the germline ends. This CDR3 is 14 amino acids long. The germline V gene has CDR1 SSHAT and CDR2 FNYEAQ (reference sequence). The CDR3 sequence is CASRLDSYTGELFF. DNA of the CDR3: TGTGCCAGCAGGTTGGACAGCTACACCGGGGAGCTGTTTTTT.

This clone has only a few counts. The chain has TRBV14 and TRBJ2-7; perhaps TRBD1 as D (6 bases). CDR1 SGHDN and CDR2 FVKESK come from the germline V gene. Trimming stripped 1 base from V and 3 bases from J, with 16 bases between. The length of the CDR3 is 16 residues. In DNA form, the CDR3 reads TGTGCCAGCAGCCAAGGACTCAGAATACAGGGCTACGAGCAGTACTTC. It is translated as CASSQGLRIQGYEQYF.

J is TRBJ1-2 and V is TRBV6-5; 9 positions match TRBD1. The junction had 6 bases not matched to a gene; V was cut back by 2 bases and J by 8 bases. The CDR3 covers 14 residues. Germline-derived CDR1 and CDR2 are MNHEY and SVGAGI. The CDR3 reads CASSYRDRVDGYTF. The CDR3 DNA is TGTGCCAGCAGTTACCGGGACAGGGTAGACGGCTACACCTTC.

V is TRBV5-1 and J is TRBJ1-2; 9 bases align to TRBD1. The germline CDR1 and CDR2 sequences are SGHRS and YFSETQ. J lost 6 bases, V lost 0 bases, and 3 bases had no gene match. This CDR3 is built from 14 residues. As DNA, the CDR3 is TGCGCCAGCAGCTTGGGGGACAGGGTGGATGGCTACACCTTC. It yields the protein CASSLGDRVDGYTF.

CDR3: CASSRGWLAGGPSTDTQYF. The CDR3 nucleotides read TGTGCCAGCAGCCGCGGGTGGCTAGCGGGGGGGCCCAGCACAGATACGCAGTATTTT. The rearrangement joins TRBV11-2 to TRBJ2-3; 12 positions match TRBD2. Germline CDR1 and CDR2: SGHAT and FQNNGV. The CDR3 length is 19 residues. J was trimmed by 0 bases and V by 5 bases; bases with no gene match: 12.

The gene calls are TRBV29-1 and TRBJ1-2; TRBD1 might be the D (6 bases). The CDR3 length is 13 residues. Germline V lookup: CDR1 SQVTM, CDR2 ANQGSEA. V dropped 3 bases and J dropped 10 bases, with 18 bases sitting between them. CDR3 amino acids: CSVEGGGGYDYTF. CDR3 sequence (DNA): TGCAGCGTTGAGGGTGGGGGCGGCTACGACTACACCTTC.

V usage is TRBV7-9 and J usage is TRBJ1-5, with a weak D call TRBD1 (6 bases). Germline lookup yields CDR1 SEHNR and CDR2 FQNEAQ (reference sequence). Trimming took off 1 base at V and 5 bases at J, with 9 bases between the two ends. The CDR3 length is 14 residues. The CDR3, as DNA: TGTGCCAGCAGCTTAGAGGGGGTGGATCAGCCCCAGCATTTT. This encodes CASSLEGVDQPQHF.

The V call is TRBV20-1, the J call TRBJ1-1, with 8 bases that match TRBD1. V lost 0 bases and J lost 14; bases outside the gene matches: 5. The CDR3 extends over 11 amino acids. In germline, CDR1 is DFQATT, CDR2 SNEGSKA (reference sequence). DNA for the CDR3: TGCAGTGCTAGAGAGGACAGGGACCTCTTCTTT. This gives the protein CSAREDRDLFF.

The chain links TRBV4-1 to TRBJ2-7, with D perhaps TRBD1 (5 bases). CDR3 length equals 13 residues. Germline lookup yields CDR1 MGHRA and CDR2 YSYEKL. Trimming removed 0 bases from V and 6 bases from J, with 9 bases in between. CDR3 sequence (DNA): TGCGCCAGCAGCCAAGAAGCAGGGTTCGAGCAGTACTTC. This sequence encodes CASSQEAGFEQYF.

The rearrangement links TRBV19 to TRBJ2-2; maybe TRBD2 (6 bases). The CDR3 is made up of 15 amino acids. The germline gives CDR1 LNHDA, CDR2 SQIVND (reference sequence). Trimming removed 3 bases from V and 3 bases from J, with 11 bases in between. Written as DNA, the CDR3 is TGTGCCAGTAGTATGCGGGGATTCTACACCGGGGAGCTGTTTTTT. It encodes CASSMRGFYTGELFF.

The V call is TRBV10-1, the J call TRBJ2-7, with no clear D. Germline-derived CDR1 and CDR2 are WNHNN and SYGVQD (reference sequence). CDR3 length equals 13 residues. Trimming took 7 bases from V and 2 from J, leaving 12 bases between them. The CDR3 DNA reads as TGCGCCAGCACTAAAGACATGACCTACGAGCAGTACGTC. Its translation is CASTKDMTYEQYV.

The chain is built from TRBV10-2 and TRBJ2-1; no definite D call. V was trimmed by 0 bases and J by 5 bases, leaving 11 bases between them. Germline-derived CDR1 and CDR2 are WSHSY and SAAADI. The CDR3 sequence is 15 residues long. CDR3 nucleotide sequence: TGCGCCAGCAGTGAGTCGTATGCTCCGGACAATGAGCAGTTCTTC. Its protein is CASSESYAPDNEQFF.